Listed here is a single T cell receptor beta chain. The sample belongs to a study of blood T cell repertoires in COVID-19. The overall study: Specimens from acute and convalescent COVID-19 originated in the United States, Italy and Spain.

Some clones are missing from TCRdb's copy, which holds only in-frame ones; the method was immunoSEQ multiplex PCR. The sample holds around 260,000 clones; 80% to 90% are singletons and the top ten take over 2%. The CDR3 runs to 13 residues. V was trimmed by 11 bases and J by 0 bases, leaving 11 bases between them. This clonotype was obtained from a woman aged 50 to 60 with acute or convalescent COVID-19. Source material: peripheral blood. The J gene is TRBJ1-3, the V gene TRBV12-3 or TRBV12-4; no definite D call. As DNA, the CDR3 is TGTGCCGGAGAAATAGGCTCTGGAAACACCATATATTTT. Translated: CAGEIGSGNTIYF.